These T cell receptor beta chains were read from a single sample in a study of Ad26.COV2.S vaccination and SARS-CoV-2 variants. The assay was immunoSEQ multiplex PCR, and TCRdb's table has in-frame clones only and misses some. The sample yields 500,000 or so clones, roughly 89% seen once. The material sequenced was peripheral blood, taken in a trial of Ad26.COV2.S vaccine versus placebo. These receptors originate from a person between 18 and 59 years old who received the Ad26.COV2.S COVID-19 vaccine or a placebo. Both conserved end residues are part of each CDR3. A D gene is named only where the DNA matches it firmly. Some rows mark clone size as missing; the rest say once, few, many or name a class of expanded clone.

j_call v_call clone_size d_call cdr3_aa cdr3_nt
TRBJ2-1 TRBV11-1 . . CASSLAIGADYNEQFF TGTGCCAGCAGCTTAGCGATAGGAGCAGATTACAATGAGCAGTTCTTC
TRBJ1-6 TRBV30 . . CAWSVKGGGSPLHF TGTGCCTGGAGTGTGAAGGGAGGAGGATCACCCCTCCACTTT
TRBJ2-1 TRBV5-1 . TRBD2 CASSFTSGSSYNEQFF TGCGCCAGCAGCTTTACTAGCGGTAGCTCCTACAATGAGCAGTTCTTC
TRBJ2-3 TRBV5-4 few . CASSFDTAGTLSTDTQYF TGTGCCAGCAGCTTTGACACTGCCGGGACCCTTAGCACAGATACGCAGTATTTT
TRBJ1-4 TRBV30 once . CAWSVRSVGTVGSEKLFF TGTGCCTGGAGTGTACGTTCAGTCGGAACGGTCGGGTCTGAAAAACTGTTTTTT
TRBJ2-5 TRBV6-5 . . CASSKGRETQYF TGTGCCAGCAGTAAGGGTAGGGAGACCCAGTACTTC
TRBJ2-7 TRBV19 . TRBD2 CASSRPSGDSYEQYF TGTGCCAGTAGCCGCCCTAGCGGGGACTCCTACGAGCAGTACTTC
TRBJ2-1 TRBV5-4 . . CASSPPGWENTEQFF TGTGCCAGCAGCCCTCCGGGGTGGGAGAACACTGAGCAGTTCTTC
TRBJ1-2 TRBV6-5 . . CASTSHGVVYGYTF TGTGCCAGCACCTCCCATGGGGTCGTCTATGGCTACACCTTC
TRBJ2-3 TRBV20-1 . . CSASRGGDTDTQYF TGCAGTGCTAGTCGGGGTGGAGACACAGATACGCAGTATTTT
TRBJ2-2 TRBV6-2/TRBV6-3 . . CASSYRKRQNTGELFF TGTGCCAGCAGTTACAGGAAGCGTCAGAACACCGGGGAGCTGTTTTTT
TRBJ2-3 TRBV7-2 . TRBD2 CASRDGGAWDTQYF TGTGCCAGCAGGGACGGGGGGGCCTGGGATACGCAGTATTTT
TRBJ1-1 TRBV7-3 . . CASSPTGLTEAFF TGTGCCAGCAGCCCTACAGGGCTCACTGAAGCTTTCTTT
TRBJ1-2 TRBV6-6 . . CASSYSYRDGYTF TGTGCCAGCAGTTACTCTTACAGGGATGGCTACACCTTC
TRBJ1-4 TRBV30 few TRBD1 CAWSGTVYQKLFF TGTGCCTGGAGCGGGACAGTGTATCAAAAACTGTTTTTT
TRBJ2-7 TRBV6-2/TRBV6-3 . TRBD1 CASSYLTGVDEQYF TGTGCCAGCAGTTACTTAACAGGGGTCGACGAGCAGTACTTC
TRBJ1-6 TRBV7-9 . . CASSSQGFGSPLHF TGTGCCAGCAGCTCACAGGGCTTTGGATCACCCCTCCACTTT
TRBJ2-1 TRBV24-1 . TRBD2 CATGLAGGGPHNEQFF TGTGCCACCGGACTAGCGGGAGGGGGCCCTCACAATGAGCAGTTCTTC
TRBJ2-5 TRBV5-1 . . CASSLREYQETQYF TGCGCCAGCAGCTTAAGGGAGTACCAAGAGACCCAGTACTTC
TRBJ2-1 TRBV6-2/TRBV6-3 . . CASSSRIYNEQFF TGTGCCAGCAGTTCCCGAATTTACAATGAGCAGTTCTTC
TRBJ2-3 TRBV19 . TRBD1 CASTPVNRQGRKDTQYF TGTGCCAGCACTCCCGTTAACCGACAGGGGCGGAAAGATACGCAGTATTTT
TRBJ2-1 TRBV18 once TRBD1 CASSAYRGTSSYNEQFF TGTGCCAGCTCAGCTTACAGGGGGACGAGCTCCTACAATGAGCAGTTCTTC